This T cell receptor beta chain was sequenced during a study of vaccination and CD4 T cells after COVID-19. The overall study: Overlapping spike peptides of SARS-CoV-2, HCoV-NL63, HCoV-OC43 and HCoV-229E were used, and cells were stimulated with them. In the control cultures, a CEFX pool, an HIV-1 Nef pool, or no peptide was supplied.

The germline V gene encodes CDR1 MNHNS and CDR2 SASEGT. V shed 5 bases and J shed 4 bases, with 9 bases lying between them. The CDR3 contains 13 residues. The Oncomine TCR Beta short-read assay was applied to DNA of cultured CD4+ T cells. TCRdb processed the PCR reads anew with MiXCR; each CDR3 protein has one entry. The table lists about 13,000 distinct CDR3 sequences, roughly 43% of them singletons. A few counts support this clonotype. Its antigen remains unknown. The treatment: approximately 10-day PBMC culture with coronavirus spike peptide pools or control peptides (ViraFEST assay). The gene calls are TRBV6-1 and TRBJ1-5, with unresolved D. The source is a human donor who had recovered from COVID-19. Sequenced material: CD4+ T cells from blood, cultured in vitro. In DNA, the CDR3 is TGTGCCAGCAGTAAACAGCAAAATCAGCCCCAGCATTTT. Residues: CASSKQQNQPQHF.